This TCR beta chain was profiled in a study of identical twins. From germline, CDR1 is SNHLY and CDR2 FYNNEI. CDR3 length: 15 amino acids. With 3 bases clipped from V and 2 bases from J, the junction kept 5 bases outside the gene matches. MiXCR was run by TCRdb on the 5' RACE reads, yielding one entry per CDR3 protein. The repertoire holds approximately 1.8 million distinct CDR3 sequences, with about 30% as singletons. The V and J genes are TRBV2 and TRBJ2-3; 7 nucleotides agree with TRBD1. Material for sequencing was cord blood. The TCR comes from a newborn girl in good health. The CDR3 spells CASSDGDSITDTQYF. The DNA of the CDR3 is TGTGCCAGCAGTGACGGGGACAGCATCACAGATACGCAGTATTTT.